The 25 T cell receptor beta chains presented below share a single source sample, sequenced in a study of blood T cell repertoires in COVID-19 (dated by TCRdb to 2018 to 2021). Library preparation used the immunoSEQ multiplex PCR assay. In TCRdb, the immuneACCESS table is reduced to in-frame sequences with V and J assigned. These tables do not hold every clone; where another copy was compared, an unresolved V gene accounts for under half, and the others remain unexplained. Within this sample are about 140,000 clones, with about three quarters of them counted one time only. The ten top clones hold 3.5% to 5.5% of the sample. Sequenced sample: peripheral blood. These TCRs come from a woman older than 75 with active or convalescent COVID-19.

The chain employs TRBV5-1 and TRBJ1-3, with 8 bases lining up with TRBD1. The CDR3 is made up of 15 amino acids. With 4 bases clipped from V and 4 bases from J, the junction kept 7 bases outside the gene matches. Germline CDR1 SGHRS, CDR2 YFSETQ. CDR3 sequence reads: CASSPQGGSGNTIYF. CDR3 nucleotides: TGCGCCAGCAGCCCACAGGGGGGATCAGGAAACACCATATATTTT.

CDR3 sequence reads: CASSEDQGARTEAFF. In DNA form, the CDR3 reads TGTGCCAGCAGTGAAGATCAGGGGGCGCGCACTGAAGCTTTCTTT. J is TRBJ1-1 and V is TRBV2; 8 bases are shared with TRBD1. J was trimmed by 4 bases and V by 1 base; bases with no gene match: 5. The V gene's germline CDR1 is SNHLY and CDR2 FYNNEI. This CDR3 comprises 15 residues.

The V gene is TRBV11-2, the J gene TRBJ2-3; TRBD2 matches at 10 bases. The CDR3 extends over 16 amino acids. J gave up 4 bases and V 1 base, and 5 bases lay outside the gene matches. Germline V CDR1 and CDR2: SGHAT, FQNNGV. CDR3 region: CASSLVASGGADTQYF. The CDR3 bases are TGTGCCAGCAGCTTAGTCGCTAGCGGGGGAGCAGATACGCAGTATTTT.

This clone was found a few times. V is TRBV7-6 and J is TRBJ1-1, with a tentative D call TRBD1 (6 bases). This CDR3 is 19 amino acids long. Germline CDR1 SGHVS, CDR2 FNYEAQ. The V gene lost 1 base and the J gene lost 0 bases, with 21 bases spanning the gap. CDR3 region: CASSLEVFVQGGMNTEAFF. The CDR3 bases are TGTGCCAGCAGCTTAGAGGTTTTTGTACAGGGTGGGATGAACACTGAAGCTTTCTTT.

The V gene is TRBV7-2, the J gene TRBJ2-6; D perhaps matches TRBD2 (5 bases). CDR1 SGHTA and CDR2 FQGNSA come from the germline V gene. This CDR3 is built from 16 residues. V was pared by 3 bases and J by 2 bases, with 11 bases between. This CDR3 is CASSLSPLAGANVLTF. The CDR3 DNA follows: TGTGCCAGCAGCTTGAGCCCACTAGCTGGGGCCAACGTCCTGACTTTC. Supplemented by reference TRBV7-2 and TRBJ2-6, the full variable domain reads GAGVSQSPSNKVTEKGKDVELRCDPISGHTALYWYRQSLGQGLEFLIYFQGNSAPDKSGLPSDRFSAERTGGSVSTLTIQRTQQEDSAVYLCASSLSPLAGANVLTFGAGSRLTVL.

This clone was detected a few times. V usage is TRBV30 and J usage is TRBJ1-1; D is unresolved. V was pared by 4 bases and J by 7 bases, with 16 bases between. Germline V gives CDR1 GTSNPN, CDR2 SVGIG (reference sequence). The CDR3 loop spans 13 amino acids. The CDR3 nucleotides read TGTGCCTGGACGCCCGGTTCCGCGGGTGAAGCTTTCTTT. This codes for CAWTPGSAGEAFF.

V is TRBV7-2 and J is TRBJ1-2, with a weak D call TRBD1 (5 bases). The CDR3 totals 16 residues. Trimming shortened V by 5 bases and J by 0 bases, and 16 bases separated the two germline ends. In germline, CDR1 is SGHTA, CDR2 FQGNSA. CDR3 in amino acids: CASSLPKDRSNYGYTF. The CDR3 nucleotides read TGTGCCAGCAGCCTACCCAAAGACAGATCTAACTATGGCTACACCTTC.

The chain joins TRBV28 to TRBJ2-7, with TRBD2 matching 9 bases. V lost 5 bases to trimming and J lost 2 bases; unmatched junction nucleotides: 7. The CDR3 runs to 15 residues. Germline V gives CDR1 MDHEN, CDR2 SYDVKM. CDR3 loop: CASSPLAGTAYEQYF. The CDR3 nucleotides read TGTGCCAGCAGTCCGCTAGCGGGGACTGCCTACGAGCAGTACTTC.

The gene calls are TRBV6-5 and TRBJ2-1; TRBD1 aligns across 9 bases. The CDR3 sequence is 15 residues long. Losses at the gene ends were 7 bases for V and 8 bases for J; bases not matched to a gene: 12. In germline, CDR1 is MNHEY, CDR2 SVGAGI. This chain's CDR3 is CASNRPGQGTHEQFF. The DNA for the CDR3 is TGTGCCAGCAACCGACCGGGACAGGGAACCCATGAGCAGTTCTTC.

In the case of this clone: One junction end does not reproduce the germline sequence, and a read error may be involved. In DNA form, the CDR3 reads TGTGCCAGCAGCGAGTCACCACAGGGTAACCCTATGTATTTT. It yields the protein CASSESPQGNPMYF. The J gene is TRBJ1-5, the V gene TRBV9, with D possibly matching TRBD1 (6 bases). CDR1 and CDR2 from the germline V gene are SGDLS and YYNGEE. The CDR3 runs 14 residues.

This sequence joins TRBV6-5 and TRBJ2-7; no definite D call. V was pared by 0 bases and J by 2 bases, with 8 bases between. CDR1 is MNHEY, CDR2 SVGAGI, per germline. The CDR3 has 14 amino acids. The chain's CDR3 is CASSYSETTYEQYF. Written as DNA, the CDR3 is TGTGCCAGCAGTTACTCGGAGACGACCTACGAGCAGTACTTC.

The chain uses TRBV14 and TRBJ1-2, with D unresolved. V shed 0 bases and J shed 2 bases, with 13 bases lying between them. The CDR3 has 16 amino acids. Germline V gene lookup returns CDR1 SGHDN and CDR2 FVKESK. CDR3 protein: CASSQEGGLLNYGYTF. Written as DNA, the CDR3 is TGTGCCAGCAGCCAAGAGGGCGGGCTACTAAACTATGGCTACACCTTC.

This chain connects TRBV6-4 to TRBJ2-1, with TRBD2 identical over 11 bases. The CDR3 length is 15 residues. After removal of 4 bases from V and 6 bases from J, the junction contained 5 bases not matched to a gene. Germline CDR1 is MRHNA and CDR2 is SNTAGT. This chain's CDR3 is CASSGVAGGLNEQFF. The CDR3 DNA follows: TGTGCCAGCAGTGGAGTAGCGGGGGGGCTCAATGAGCAGTTCTTC.

V and J are TRBV6-7 and TRBJ1-5; perhaps TRBD1 as D (5 bases). TRBV6-7 is assigned to the ORF class and has an uncertain function. V gave up 6 bases and J gave up 3 bases, with 15 bases separating them. This CDR3 region has 15 residues. The CDR3 protein is CASSPGGKPNQPQHF. The CDR3 DNA sequence: TGTGCCAGCAGCCCTGGGGGGAAGCCCAATCAGCCCCAGCATTTT.

V and J are TRBV28 and TRBJ1-5; no clear D gene. The ends were cut back, 7 bases at V and 0 bases at J, with 13 bases in the middle. The germline gives CDR1 MDHEN, CDR2 SYDVKM. The CDR3 sequence is 15 residues long. CDR3 sequence reads: CASTPYTYSNQPQHF. In DNA form, the CDR3 reads TGTGCCAGCACACCGTACACGTATAGCAATCAGCCCCAGCATTTT.

V usage is TRBV19 and J usage is TRBJ1-1, with 7 bases fitting TRBD1. The CDR3 consists of 14 residues. V lost 3 bases, J lost 4 bases, and 5 bases stayed unmatched. Germline assignment: CDR1 LNHDA and CDR2 SQIVND (reference sequence). The CDR3 here is CASSIRAGGTEAFF. Written as DNA, the CDR3 is TGTGCCAGTAGTATCCGCGCAGGGGGCACTGAAGCTTTCTTT.

V and J are TRBV28 and TRBJ1-1; D is ambiguous. CDR1 and CDR2 from the germline V gene are MDHEN and SYDVKM. V lost 10 bases and J 0 bases, leaving 18 bases between the germline ends. The CDR3 is 15 residues long. This chain's CDR3 is CAIDKPGYLNTEAFF. CDR3 sequence (DNA): TGTGCCATCGATAAGCCGGGGTATTTGAACACTGAAGCTTTCTTT.

This clone was recorded a few times. The chain uses TRBV2 and TRBJ1-5, with 7 bases that match TRBD1. Germline assignment: CDR1 SNHLY and CDR2 FYNNEI. This CDR3 comprises 16 residues. V lost 5 bases to trimming and J lost 0 bases; unmatched junction nucleotides: 7. CDR3 in amino acids: CASSRFGTASNQPQHF. Here the CDR3 DNA reads TGTGCCAGCAGTAGATTCGGGACAGCTAGCAATCAGCCCCAGCATTTT.

This clone was counted a single time. This rearrangement joins TRBV7-2 to TRBJ2-7; TRBD2 aligns across 12 bases. V was pared by 5 bases and J by 6 bases, with 8 bases of the junction left unmatched. The CDR3 spans 15 residues. Germline loops: CDR1 SGHTA, CDR2 FQGNSA. In DNA, the CDR3 is TGTGCCAGCAGCCCCGCTAGCGGGGGGGCGCGCGAGCAGTACTTC. Protein product: CASSPASGGAREQYF. Based on the CDR3 plus reference TRBV7-2 and TRBJ2-7, the full variable domain is GAGVSQSPSNKVTEKGKDVELRCDPISGHTALYWYRQSLGQGLEFLIYFQGNSAPDKSGLPSDRFSAERTGGSVSTLTIQRTQQEDSAVYLCASSPASGGAREQYFGPGTRLTVT.

Only a few counts were recorded for this clone. The chain employs TRBV14 and TRBJ2-3; 7 bases are a match to TRBD1. The germline V gene encodes CDR1 SGHDN and CDR2 FVKESK. V lost 4 bases, J lost 3 bases, and 10 bases stayed unmatched. There are 16 residues in the CDR3. CDR3 in amino acids: CASSRVWDRQTDTQYF. Written as DNA, the CDR3 is TGTGCCAGCAGCCGAGTTTGGGACAGACAGACAGATACGCAGTATTTT.

This clone was seen a single time. The chain links TRBV7-8 to TRBJ2-5; 9 bases line up with TRBD1. CDR1 SGHVS and CDR2 FQNEAQ come from the germline V gene. The CDR3 runs to 17 residues. V was clipped by 4 bases and J by 2 bases; unmatched bases: 11. The CDR3 protein is CASSSRTRDRVQETQYF. The CDR3 region has the DNA TGTGCCAGCAGCTCACGTACCAGGGACAGGGTACAAGAGACCCAGTACTTC. The entire variable domain, with the rest obtained from reference TRBV7-8 and TRBJ2-5, is as follows: GAGVSQSPRYKVAKRGQDVALRCDPISGHVSLFWYQQALGQGPEFLTYFQNEAQLDKSGLPSDRFFAERPEGSVSTLKIQRTQQEDSAVYLCASSSRTRDRVQETQYFGPGTRLLVL.

This clone was seen a handful of times. V usage is TRBV5-6 and J usage is TRBJ1-2; TRBD1 agrees at 8 bases. Looked up from germline, CDR1 is SGHDT and CDR2 is YYEEEE. The V gene end was trimmed by 3 bases and the J gene end by 8 bases; junction bases not matched to a gene: 12. CDR3 length: 15 amino acids. The CDR3 loop reads CASSSKDRGRYGYTF. DNA for the CDR3: TGTGCCAGCAGCTCAAAAGACAGGGGACGCTACGGCTACACCTTC.

The chain joins TRBV6-5 to TRBJ1-6; 9 bases agree with TRBD1. Germline CDR1 is MNHEY and CDR2 is SVGAGI. There are 12 residues in the CDR3. V shed 9 bases and J 11 bases; nucleotides not matched to a gene: 5. The CDR3 nucleotides read TGTGCCAGTAGGGACAGGGCGGCACCCCTCCACTTT. Its protein is CASRDRAAPLHF.

The chain carries TRBV25-1 and TRBJ2-1; 14 positions agree with TRBD2. Germline lookup yields CDR1 MGHDK and CDR2 SYGVNS. This CDR3 has 14 residues. V dropped 6 bases and J dropped 7; count of bases not matched to a gene: 2. The CDR3 bases are TGTGCCAGCAGGACTAGCGGGGGGGCAAATGAGCAGTTCTTC. It yields the protein CASRTSGGANEQFF.

The V call is TRBV6-6, the J call TRBJ1-6; D uncertain. The CDR3 covers 14 residues. V lost 2 bases, J lost 10 bases, and 12 bases lay in between. Looked up from germline, CDR1 is MNHNY and CDR2 is SVGAGI (reference sequence). Here the CDR3 reads CASSYGSSGSPLHF. The CDR3 coding sequence is TGTGCCAGCAGTTACGGTTCGTCGGGGTCACCCCTCCACTTT.